Presented here are 19 T cell receptor beta chains from one specimen sequenced in a study of cytomegalovirus exposure and HLA in healthy donors. In the PCR, 60 Vbeta and 13 Jbeta primers were used. Repertoires were generated with immunoSEQ multiplex PCR, while TCRdb's copy carries only in-frame clones and drops some. The data contain 100,000 to 150,000 clones, 70% to 85% of them singletons. Sequencing was carried out using PBMCs. The receptors originated from a man aged 18 to 29 in good health and CMV-seronegative.

The chain employs TRBV10-1 and TRBJ2-3; 13 bases match TRBD2. The germline V gene has CDR1 WNHNN and CDR2 SYGVQD (reference sequence). V gave up 4 bases and J gave up 1 base; unmatched junction bases: 14. The length of the CDR3 is 20 residues. The CDR3, as DNA: TGCGCCAGCAGTGCTCCGACTAGCGGGGGGCTCCGAACTCGCACAGATACGCAGTATTTT. This gives the protein CASSAPTSGGLRTRTDTQYF.

The rearrangement links TRBV7-9 to TRBJ2-4; D may be TRBD1 (5 bases). From germline, CDR1 is SEHNR and CDR2 FQNEAQ (reference sequence). The CDR3 runs 13 residues. V was clipped by 6 bases and J by 6 bases, with 12 bases between them. The CDR3 region has the DNA TGTGCCAGCAGTCCAGCGACAGCAAACATTCAGTACTTC. Encoded protein: CASSPATANIQYF.

This clone appeared once. V and J are TRBV6-1 and TRBJ2-5; TRBD2 aligns across 11 bases. This CDR3 is 15 amino acids long. CDR1 MNHNS and CDR2 SASEGT come from the germline V gene. Trimming cost V 6 bases and J 6 bases; bases outside gene matches: 9. The DNA of the CDR3 is TGTGCCAGCAGAACAGGACTAGCGGGTATACAGACCCAGTACTTC. This encodes CASRTGLAGIQTQYF.

This clone was observed once. Relative to the germline gene, one junction end is altered; a read error may explain this. The chain has TRBV7-9 and TRBJ2-7; TRBD1 aligns across 7 bases. Per the germline V gene, CDR1 is SEHNR and CDR2 is FQNEAQ (reference sequence). This CDR3 has 15 amino acids. CDR3 sequence (DNA): TGTTCCAGCAGCGGTCGGGACAGAAACCCCCACGAGCAGTACTTC. It yields the protein CSSSGRDRNPHEQYF.

The chain joins TRBV9 to TRBJ2-7, with D possibly matching TRBD1 (6 bases). This CDR3 has 14 residues. Germline values: CDR1 SGDLS, CDR2 YYNGEE. V lost 4 bases and J lost 3, with 14 bases in between. CDR3 bases: TGTGCCAGCAGCCCCGGGACATTGCTCTACGAGCAGTACTTC. This encodes CASSPGTLLYEQYF.

V and J are TRBV5-1 and TRBJ2-2; a possible D gene is TRBD1 (6 bases). The V gene's germline CDR1 is SGHRS and CDR2 YFSETQ. CDR3 length equals 16 residues. V was clipped by 2 bases and J by 0 bases, with 11 bases between them. As DNA, the CDR3 is TGCGCCAGCAGCTTTAAGGACAGAGCGAACACCGGGGAGCTGTTTTTT. Protein product: CASSFKDRANTGELFF.

V and J are TRBV5-1 and TRBJ2-7; D possibly corresponds to TRBD1 (6 bases). Germline values: CDR1 SGHRS, CDR2 YFSETQ. The CDR3 runs to 16 residues. Trimming left V 3 bases short and J 3 bases short, with 19 bases between. The CDR3 reads CASSSLSTGKNYEQYF. The CDR3 nucleotides are TGCGCCAGCAGCTCCCTATCGACAGGCAAGAACTACGAGCAGTACTTC.

This clone was observed once. V is TRBV6-5 and J is TRBJ2-7; TRBD1 aligns across 7 bases. The CDR3 runs to 15 residues. The V gene's germline CDR1 is MNHEY and CDR2 SVGAGI. After removal of 2 bases from V and 3 bases from J, the junction contained 7 bases not matched to a gene. The CDR3 region is CASSYPLQGRYEQYF. For the CDR3, the DNA is TGTGCCAGCAGTTACCCTTTACAGGGGCGCTACGAGCAGTACTTC.

This clone was detected only once. J is TRBJ1-6 and V is TRBV25-1, with unresolved D. CDR3 size: 14 residues. Germline loops: CDR1 MGHDK, CDR2 SYGVNS. V lost 8 bases to trimming and J lost 7 bases, with 15 bases between them. The CDR3 DNA reads TGTGCCAGCCAAAAGTCCCGAGGGAATTCACCCCTCCACTTT. Amino acid sequence: CASQKSRGNSPLHF.

The CDR3 DNA reads as TGTGCCAGCAGTTCCGGGACAGGGAGGGCCTACGAGCAGTACTTC. This gives the protein CASSSGTGRAYEQYF. The rearrangement joins TRBV27 to TRBJ2-7, with TRBD1 matching 9 bases. The CDR3 spans 15 residues. J lost 2 bases, V lost 4 bases, and 6 bases had no gene match. Germline CDR1 and CDR2: MNHEY and SMNVEV (reference sequence).

This chain joins TRBV11-3 and TRBJ2-2; weak D call: TRBD2 (5 bases). Germline V gene sequence: CDR1 SGHNT, CDR2 YENEEA. There are 13 residues in the CDR3. Trimming removed 0 bases from V and 6 bases from J, with 5 bases in between. CDR3: CASSLELAGELFF. In nucleotides, the CDR3 is TGTGCCAGCAGCTTAGAACTAGCCGGGGAGCTGTTTTTT.

This clone was counted once. The chain couples TRBV6-5 to TRBJ2-7; 9 bases match TRBD2. Unmatched junction bases numbered 5, after V lost 4 bases and J lost 4 bases. The CDR3 spans 14 residues. CDR1 is MNHEY, CDR2 SVGAGI, per germline. The CDR3 DNA follows: TGTGCCAGCAGTTTAGCGGGGGTCTTGTACGAGCAGTACTTC. This codes for CASSLAGVLYEQYF.

This chain connects TRBV29-1 to TRBJ1-2; a possible D gene is TRBD1 (6 bases). The CDR3 is 12 amino acids. Germline V gene sequence: CDR1 SQVTM, CDR2 ANQGSEA. V was clipped by 6 bases and J by 2 bases, with 10 bases between them. For the CDR3, the DNA is TGCAGCGTAGAGGACAGCAACTATGGCTACACCTTC. This gives the protein CSVEDSNYGYTF. The whole variable domain, remainder taken from reference TRBV29-1 and TRBJ1-2, is SAVISQKPSRDICQRGTSLTIQCQVDSQVTMMFWYRQQPGQSLTLIATANQGSEATYESGFVIDKFPISRPNLTFSTLTVSNMSPEDSSIYLCSVEDSNYGYTFGSGTRLTVV.

The chain employs TRBV5-1 and TRBJ1-1; 7 bases line up with TRBD1. There are 15 residues in the CDR3. Germline V gene data show CDR1 as SGHRS and CDR2 as YFSETQ. Losses at the gene ends were 4 bases for V and 0 bases for J; bases not matched to a gene: 6. In nucleotides, the CDR3 is TGCGCCAGCAGCGAACAGGGGTCATTGAACACTGAAGCTTTCTTT. This encodes CASSEQGSLNTEAFF.

V is TRBV11-1 and J is TRBJ1-1, with 9 bases matching TRBD1. Germline CDR1 SGHAT, CDR2 FQDESV (reference sequence). The ends lost 5 bases at V and 5 bases at J; junction bases unmatched: 6. This CDR3 is 14 amino acids long. The CDR3 region has the DNA TGTGCCAGCAGCAGGACAGGGGATAGGACTGAAGCTTTCTTT. Amino acid sequence: CASSRTGDRTEAFF. The full variable domain, with the rest looked up from reference TRBV11-1 and TRBJ1-1, is EAEVAQSPRYKITEKSQAVAFWCDPISGHATLYWYRQILGQGPELLVQFQDESVVDDSQLPKDRFSAERLKGVDSTLKIQPAELGDSAMYLCASSRTGDRTEAFFGQGTRLTVV.

The genes are TRBV5-1 and TRBJ1-1, with 8 bases identical to TRBD1. J lost 0 bases, V lost 3 bases, and 7 bases had no gene match. CDR1 is SGHRS, CDR2 YFSETQ, per germline. The CDR3 loop spans 16 amino acids. The CDR3 nucleotides are TGCGCCAGCAGCTGGACAGGGTCTGGGGTGAACACTGAAGCTTTCTTT. Protein sequence: CASSWTGSGVNTEAFF.

This chain uses TRBV9 with TRBJ1-4; no clear D gene. Germline V lookup: CDR1 SGDLS, CDR2 YYNGEE. The CDR3 sequence is 15 residues long. Between the trimmed V and J ends, which lost 0 bases and 0 bases, there was a span of 6 bases. The CDR3 reads CASSVGRATNEKLFF. CDR3 DNA: TGTGCCAGCAGCGTAGGTCGGGCAACTAATGAAAAACTGTTTTTT.

This clone has a handful of counts. This rearrangement joins TRBV11-2 to TRBJ1-2; D possibly corresponds to TRBD1 (6 bases). The V and J ends lost 4 bases and 1 base respectively, with 10 bases between them. Germline V gene lookup returns CDR1 SGHAT and CDR2 FQNNGV. The CDR3 has 14 residues. CDR3 region: CASSSGQSNYGYTF. The CDR3 nucleotides are TGTGCCAGCAGCTCCGGACAGAGTAACTATGGCTACACCTTC.

The chain links TRBV7-9 to TRBJ2-5; 11 bases align to TRBD1. Losses at the gene ends were 3 bases for V and 4 bases for J; bases not matched to a gene: 4. Germline-derived CDR1 and CDR2 are SEHNR and FQNEAQ (reference sequence). The length of the CDR3 is 15 residues. CDR3 amino acids: CASSFSGTGGETQYF. DNA for the CDR3: TGTGCCAGCAGCTTCTCCGGGACAGGGGGAGAGACCCAGTACTTC.